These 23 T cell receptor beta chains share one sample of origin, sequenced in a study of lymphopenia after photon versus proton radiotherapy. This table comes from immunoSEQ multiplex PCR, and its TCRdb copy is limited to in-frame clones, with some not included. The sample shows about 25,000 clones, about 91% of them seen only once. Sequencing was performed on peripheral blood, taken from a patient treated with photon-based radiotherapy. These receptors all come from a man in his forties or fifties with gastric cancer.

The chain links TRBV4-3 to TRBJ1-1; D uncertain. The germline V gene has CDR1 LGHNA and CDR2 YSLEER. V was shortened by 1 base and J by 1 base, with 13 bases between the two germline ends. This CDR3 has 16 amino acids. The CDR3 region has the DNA TGCGCCAGCAGCCAAGGTTTAGCAGGTAGGAACACTGAAGCTTTCTTT. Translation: CASSQGLAGRNTEAFF.

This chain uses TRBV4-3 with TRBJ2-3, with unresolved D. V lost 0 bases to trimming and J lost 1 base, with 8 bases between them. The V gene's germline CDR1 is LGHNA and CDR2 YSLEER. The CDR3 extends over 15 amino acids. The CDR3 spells CASSQDGPGTDTQYF. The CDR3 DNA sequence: TGCGCCAGCAGCCAAGATGGGCCGGGCACAGATACGCAGTATTTT.

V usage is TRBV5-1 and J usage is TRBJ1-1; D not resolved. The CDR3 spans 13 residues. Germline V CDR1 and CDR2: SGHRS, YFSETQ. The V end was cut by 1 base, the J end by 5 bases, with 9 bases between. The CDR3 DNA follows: TGCGCCAGCAGCTTGAATTTGGCAACTGAAGCTTTCTTT. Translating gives CASSLNLATEAFF.

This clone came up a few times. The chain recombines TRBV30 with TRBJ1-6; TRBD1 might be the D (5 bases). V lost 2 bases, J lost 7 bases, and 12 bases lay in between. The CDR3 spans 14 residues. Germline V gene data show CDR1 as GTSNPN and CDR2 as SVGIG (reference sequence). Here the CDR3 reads CAWSIGTENSPLHF. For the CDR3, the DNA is TGTGCCTGGAGTATTGGGACTGAGAATTCACCCCTCCACTTT.

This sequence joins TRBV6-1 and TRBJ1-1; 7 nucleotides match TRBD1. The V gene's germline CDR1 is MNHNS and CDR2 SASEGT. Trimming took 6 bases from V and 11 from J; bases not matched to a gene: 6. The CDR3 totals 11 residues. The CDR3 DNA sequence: TGTGCCAGCAGCGAGGGGGCGCGCGCTTTCTTT. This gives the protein CASSEGARAFF.

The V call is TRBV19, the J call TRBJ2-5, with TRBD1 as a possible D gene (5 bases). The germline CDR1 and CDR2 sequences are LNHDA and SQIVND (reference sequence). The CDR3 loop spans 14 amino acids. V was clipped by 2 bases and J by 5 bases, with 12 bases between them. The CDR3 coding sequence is TGTGCCAGTAGTATACAAGGGGTGGGGGAGACCCAGTACTTC. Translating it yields CASSIQGVGETQYF.

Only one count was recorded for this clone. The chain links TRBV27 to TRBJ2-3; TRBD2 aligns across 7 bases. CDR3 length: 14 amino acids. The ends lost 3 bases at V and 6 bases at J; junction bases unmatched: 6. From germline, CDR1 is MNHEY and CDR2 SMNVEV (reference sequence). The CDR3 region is CASSFGGVADTQYF. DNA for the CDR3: TGTGCCAGCAGTTTTGGGGGGGTAGCGGATACGCAGTATTTT.

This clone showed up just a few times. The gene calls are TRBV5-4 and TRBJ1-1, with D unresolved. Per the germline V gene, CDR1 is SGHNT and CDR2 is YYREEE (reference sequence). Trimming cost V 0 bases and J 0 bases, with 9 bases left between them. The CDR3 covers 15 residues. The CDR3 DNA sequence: TGTGCCAGCAGCTTGGTGCCGGCTATGAACACTGAAGCTTTCTTT. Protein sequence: CASSLVPAMNTEAFF.

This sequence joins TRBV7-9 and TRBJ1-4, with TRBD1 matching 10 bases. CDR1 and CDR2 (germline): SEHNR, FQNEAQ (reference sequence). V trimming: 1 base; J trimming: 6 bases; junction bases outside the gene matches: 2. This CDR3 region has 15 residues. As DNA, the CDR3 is TGTGCCAGCAGCTTAGGACAGGGGGCGGATGAAAAACTGTTTTTT. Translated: CASSLGQGADEKLFF.

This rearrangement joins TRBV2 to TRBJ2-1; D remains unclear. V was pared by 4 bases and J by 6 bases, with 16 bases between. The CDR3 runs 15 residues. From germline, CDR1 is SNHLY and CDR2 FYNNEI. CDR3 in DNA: TGTGCCAGCAGTGCAAACAGAGGTCCCTCCAATGAGCAGTTCTTC. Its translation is CASSANRGPSNEQFF.

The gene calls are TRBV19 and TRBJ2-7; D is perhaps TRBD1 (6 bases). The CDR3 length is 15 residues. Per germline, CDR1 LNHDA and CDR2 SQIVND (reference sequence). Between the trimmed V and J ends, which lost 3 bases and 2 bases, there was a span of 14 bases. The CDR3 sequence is CASSMGAVPTYEQYF. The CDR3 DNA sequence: TGTGCCAGTAGTATGGGGGCAGTCCCTACCTACGAGCAGTACTTC.

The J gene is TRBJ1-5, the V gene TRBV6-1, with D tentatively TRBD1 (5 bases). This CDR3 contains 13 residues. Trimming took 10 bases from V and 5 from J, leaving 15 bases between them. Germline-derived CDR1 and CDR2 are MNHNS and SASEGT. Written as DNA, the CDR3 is TGTGCCACCCCCGTGTGGGGGGATCAGCCCCAGCATTTT. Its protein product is CATPVWGDQPQHF.

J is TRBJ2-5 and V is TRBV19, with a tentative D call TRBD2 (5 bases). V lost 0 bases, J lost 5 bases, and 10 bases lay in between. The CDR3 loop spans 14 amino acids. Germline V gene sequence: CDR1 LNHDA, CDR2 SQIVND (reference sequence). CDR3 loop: CASSIDLATETQYF. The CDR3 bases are TGTGCCAGTAGTATAGATCTAGCAACTGAGACCCAGTACTTC. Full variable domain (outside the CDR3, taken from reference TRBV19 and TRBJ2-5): DGGITQSPKYLFRKEGQNVTLSCEQNLNHDAMYWYRQDPGQGLRLIYYSQIVNDFQKGDIAEGYSVSREKKESFPLTVTSAQKNPTAFYLCASSIDLATETQYFGPGTRLLVL.

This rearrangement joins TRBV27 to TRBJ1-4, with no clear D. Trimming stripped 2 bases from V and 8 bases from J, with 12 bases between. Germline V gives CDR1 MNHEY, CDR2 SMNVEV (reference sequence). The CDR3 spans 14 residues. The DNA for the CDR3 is TGTGCCAGCAGTTTACGGAAGGCCGGGGAAAAACTGTTTTTT. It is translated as CASSLRKAGEKLFF.

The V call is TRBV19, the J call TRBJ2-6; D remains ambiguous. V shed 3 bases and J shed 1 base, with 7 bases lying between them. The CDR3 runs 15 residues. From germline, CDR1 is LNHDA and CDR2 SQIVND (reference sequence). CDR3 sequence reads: CASSIVRSGANVLTF. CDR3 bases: TGTGCCAGTAGTATCGTGAGATCTGGGGCCAACGTCCTGACTTTC.

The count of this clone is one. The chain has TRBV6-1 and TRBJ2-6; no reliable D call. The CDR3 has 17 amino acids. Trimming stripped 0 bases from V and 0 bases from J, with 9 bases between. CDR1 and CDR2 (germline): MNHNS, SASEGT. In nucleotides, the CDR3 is TGTGCCAGCAGTGAAGCGCCCGGATTCTCTGGGGCCAACGTCCTGACTTTC. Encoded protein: CASSEAPGFSGANVLTF.

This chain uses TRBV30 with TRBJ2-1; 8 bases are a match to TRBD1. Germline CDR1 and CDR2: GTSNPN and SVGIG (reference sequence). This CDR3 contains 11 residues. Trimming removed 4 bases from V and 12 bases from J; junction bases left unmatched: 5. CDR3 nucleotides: TGTGCCTGGACAACAGGGGGAATGCAGTTCTTC. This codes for CAWTTGGMQFF.

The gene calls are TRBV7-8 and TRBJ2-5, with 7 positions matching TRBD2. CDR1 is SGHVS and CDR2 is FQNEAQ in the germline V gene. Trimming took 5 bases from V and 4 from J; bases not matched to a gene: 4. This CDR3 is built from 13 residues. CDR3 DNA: TGTGCCAGCAGCGCCTCGGGGGGAGAGACCCAGTACTTC. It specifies CASSASGGETQYF. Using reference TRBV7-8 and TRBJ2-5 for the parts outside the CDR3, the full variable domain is GAGVSQSPRYKVAKRGQDVALRCDPISGHVSLFWYQQALGQGPEFLTYFQNEAQLDKSGLPSDRFFAERPEGSVSTLKIQRTQQEDSAVYLCASSASGGETQYFGPGTRLLVL.

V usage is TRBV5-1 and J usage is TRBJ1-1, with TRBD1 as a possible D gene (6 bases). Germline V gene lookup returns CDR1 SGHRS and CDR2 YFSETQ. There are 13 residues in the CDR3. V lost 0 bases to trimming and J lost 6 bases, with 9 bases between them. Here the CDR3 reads CASSLVPGAEAFF. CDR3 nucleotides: TGCGCCAGCAGCTTGGTACCAGGGGCTGAAGCTTTCTTT.

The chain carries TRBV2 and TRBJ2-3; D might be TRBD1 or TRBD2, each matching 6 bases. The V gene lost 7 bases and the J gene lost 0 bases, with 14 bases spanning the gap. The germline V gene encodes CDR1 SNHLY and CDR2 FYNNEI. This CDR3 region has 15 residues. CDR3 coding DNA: TGTGCCAGCACAGCGGGTACAGGGAGCACAGATACGCAGTATTTT. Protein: CASTAGTGSTDTQYF.

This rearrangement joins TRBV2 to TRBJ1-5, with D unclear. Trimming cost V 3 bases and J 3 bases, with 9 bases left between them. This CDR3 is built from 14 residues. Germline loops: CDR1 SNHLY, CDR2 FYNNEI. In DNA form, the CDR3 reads TGTGCCAGCAGTGAGGACGAATACAATCAGCCCCAGCATTTT. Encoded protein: CASSEDEYNQPQHF.

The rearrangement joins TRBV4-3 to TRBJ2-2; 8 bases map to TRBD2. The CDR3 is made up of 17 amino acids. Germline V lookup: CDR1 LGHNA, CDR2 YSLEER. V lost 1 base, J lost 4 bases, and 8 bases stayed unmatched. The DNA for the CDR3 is TGCGCCAGCAGCCAAGGACTCACTAGCGGCAGCACCGGGGAGCTGTTTTTT. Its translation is CASSQGLTSGSTGELFF.

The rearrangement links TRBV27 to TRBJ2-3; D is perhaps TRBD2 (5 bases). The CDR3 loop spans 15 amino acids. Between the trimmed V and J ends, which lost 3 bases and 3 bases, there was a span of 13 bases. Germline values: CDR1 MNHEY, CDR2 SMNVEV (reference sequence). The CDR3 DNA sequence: TGTGCCAGCAGTTTTAGAGAGGGAATAACAGATACGCAGTATTTT. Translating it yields CASSFREGITDTQYF.